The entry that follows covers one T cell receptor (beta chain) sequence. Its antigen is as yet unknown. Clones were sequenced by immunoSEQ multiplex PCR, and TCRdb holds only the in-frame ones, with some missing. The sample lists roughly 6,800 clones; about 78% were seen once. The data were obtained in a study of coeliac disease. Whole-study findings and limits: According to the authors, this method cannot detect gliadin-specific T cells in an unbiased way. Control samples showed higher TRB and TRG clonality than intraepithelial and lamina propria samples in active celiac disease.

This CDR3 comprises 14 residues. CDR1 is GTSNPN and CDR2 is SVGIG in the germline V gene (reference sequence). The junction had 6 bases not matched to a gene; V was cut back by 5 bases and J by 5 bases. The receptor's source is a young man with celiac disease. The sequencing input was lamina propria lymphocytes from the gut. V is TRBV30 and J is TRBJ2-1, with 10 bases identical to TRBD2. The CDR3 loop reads CAWEPGLAHNEQFF. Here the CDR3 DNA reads TGTGCCTGGGAACCGGGACTAGCGCACAATGAGCAGTTCTTC.